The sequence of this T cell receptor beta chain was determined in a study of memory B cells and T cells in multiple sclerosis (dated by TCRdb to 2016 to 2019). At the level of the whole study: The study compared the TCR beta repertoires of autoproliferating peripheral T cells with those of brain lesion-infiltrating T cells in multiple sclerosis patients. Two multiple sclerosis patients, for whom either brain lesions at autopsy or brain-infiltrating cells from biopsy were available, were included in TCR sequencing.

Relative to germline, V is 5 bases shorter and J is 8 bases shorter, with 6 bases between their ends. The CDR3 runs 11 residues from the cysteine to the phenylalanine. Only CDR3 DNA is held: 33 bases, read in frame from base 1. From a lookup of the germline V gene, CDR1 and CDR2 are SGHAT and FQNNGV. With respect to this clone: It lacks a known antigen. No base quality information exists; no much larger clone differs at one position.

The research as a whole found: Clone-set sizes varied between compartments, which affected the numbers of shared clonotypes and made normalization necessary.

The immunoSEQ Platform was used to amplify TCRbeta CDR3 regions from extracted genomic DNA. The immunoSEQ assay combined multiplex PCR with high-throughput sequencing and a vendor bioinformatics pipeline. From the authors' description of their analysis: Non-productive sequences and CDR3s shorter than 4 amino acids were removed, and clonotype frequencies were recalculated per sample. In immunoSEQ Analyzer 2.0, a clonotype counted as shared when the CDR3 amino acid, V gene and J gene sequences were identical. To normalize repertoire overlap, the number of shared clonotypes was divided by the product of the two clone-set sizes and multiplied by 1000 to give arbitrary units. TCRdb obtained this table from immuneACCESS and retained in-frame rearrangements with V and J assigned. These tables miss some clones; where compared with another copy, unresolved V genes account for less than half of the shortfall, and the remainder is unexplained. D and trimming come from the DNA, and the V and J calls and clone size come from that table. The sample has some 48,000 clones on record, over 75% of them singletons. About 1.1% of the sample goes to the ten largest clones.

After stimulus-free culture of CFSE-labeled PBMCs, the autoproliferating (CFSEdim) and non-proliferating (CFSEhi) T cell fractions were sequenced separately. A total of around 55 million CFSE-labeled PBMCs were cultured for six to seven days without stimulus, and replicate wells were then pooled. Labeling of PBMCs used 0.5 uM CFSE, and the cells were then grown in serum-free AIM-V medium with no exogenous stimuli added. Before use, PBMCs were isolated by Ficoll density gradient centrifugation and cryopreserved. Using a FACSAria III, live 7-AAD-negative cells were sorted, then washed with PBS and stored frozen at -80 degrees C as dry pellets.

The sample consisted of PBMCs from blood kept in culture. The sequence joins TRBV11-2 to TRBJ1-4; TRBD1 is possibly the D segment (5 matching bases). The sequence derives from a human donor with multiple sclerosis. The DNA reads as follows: TGTGCCAGCAGCACAGGAGAAAAACTGTTTTTT. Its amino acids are CASSTGEKLFF.